Listed here are 27 T cell receptor beta chains from one sample, sequenced in a study of shared clonotypes between healthy human individuals (dated by TCRdb to between 2020 and 2021). CD8 naive samples were CD45RO-negative cells positively selected for CCR7, giving a CD45RA+CCR7+ population that excluded TemRA cells. The library was obtained by the immunoSEQ multiplex PCR assay. In TCRdb, the immuneACCESS table is reduced to in-frame sequences with V and J assigned. These tables do not hold every clone; where another copy was compared, an unresolved V gene accounts for under half, and the others remain unexplained. The sample table records roughly 600,000 clones; 95% to 98% of these occur just once. 0.3% to 0.35% of the sample is taken by the ten largest. What was sequenced was naive CD8+ T cells sorted from blood. The cell subset or site label of this sample denotes: CD45RA+CCR7+. The source is a man between 25 and 39 years old in good health.

The CDR3 is CASSKTGAGANQPQHF. The CDR3 DNA follows: TGTGCCAGCAGCAAGACAGGGGCCGGAGCCAATCAGCCCCAGCATTTT. The V call is TRBV11-2, the J call TRBJ1-5, with TRBD1 matching 8 bases. CDR1 and CDR2 from the germline V gene are SGHAT and FQNNGV. The CDR3 is 16 residues long. V dropped 5 bases and J dropped 3; count of bases not matched to a gene: 9.

The V call is TRBV29-1, the J call TRBJ1-4, with D perhaps TRBD1 (6 bases). The CDR3 is made up of 13 amino acids. Trimming cost V 7 bases and J 3 bases, with 12 bases left between them. Per the germline V gene, CDR1 is SQVTM and CDR2 is ANQGSEA. The CDR3 is CSDQGCANEKLFF. Here the CDR3 DNA reads TGCAGCGACCAGGGGTGTGCTAATGAAAAACTGTTTTTT.

This sequence joins TRBV7-6 and TRBJ1-1, with TRBD1 matching over 9 bases. Per germline, CDR1 SGHVS and CDR2 FNYEAQ. V lost 5 bases to trimming and J lost 3 bases; unmatched junction nucleotides: 10. The CDR3 contains 16 residues. For the CDR3, the DNA is TGTGCCAGCAGCGCGTGGGACAGGGAGAGAGACACTGAAGCTTTCTTT. Translating gives CASSAWDRERDTEAFF.

This chain uses TRBV4-2 with TRBJ1-5; D gene unclear. Looked up from germline, CDR1 is LGHNA and CDR2 is YNFKEQ. Trimming cost V 2 bases and J 0 bases, with 8 bases left between them. The CDR3 totals 15 residues. CDR3 coding DNA: TGTGCCAGCAGCCAAAACACGAATAGCAATCAGCCCCAGCATTTT. It translates to CASSQNTNSNQPQHF.

V is TRBV27 and J is TRBJ2-7; D call uncertain. Trimming took 7 bases from V and 0 from J, leaving 10 bases between them. CDR1 is MNHEY and CDR2 is SMNVEV in the germline V gene (reference sequence). The CDR3 has 13 residues. Written as DNA, the CDR3 is TGTGCCAGCACACCCGCCAACTCCTACGAGCAGTACTTC. Its protein is CASTPANSYEQYF.

Comment on this clone: This sample includes further DNA sequences coding for the same CDR3. The CDR3 bases are TGTGCCAGCAGTTTGCAAGGGGACGAGCAGTACTTC. Its protein is CASSLQGDEQYF. The gene calls are TRBV27 and TRBJ2-7; tentatively, D is TRBD1 (5 bases). V lost 3 bases to trimming and J lost 5 bases, with 8 bases between them. Germline assignment: CDR1 MNHEY and CDR2 SMNVEV (reference sequence). The CDR3 is made up of 12 amino acids.

In the case of this clone: At one end the junction does not follow the germline gene, possibly because of a read error. This chain joins TRBV7-7 and TRBJ2-1, with 8 bases aligning to TRBD2. The CDR3 spans 16 residues. The germline CDR1 and CDR2 sequences are SSHAT and FNYEAQ (reference sequence). The CDR3 sequence: CASSLRTGGTYNEQFF. As DNA, the CDR3 is TGTGCTAGCAGCTTACGTACGGGAGGGACCTACAATGAGCAGTTCTTC.

This clone came up once. V usage is TRBV11-2 and J usage is TRBJ2-1; weak D call: TRBD2 (6 bases). The V and J ends lost 9 bases and 6 bases respectively, with 15 bases between them. The CDR3 sequence is 13 residues long. Germline V gene data show CDR1 as SGHAT and CDR2 as FQNNGV. CDR3 nucleotides: TGTGCCAGTACCGGGACTCATTCCAATGAGCAGTTCTTC. This codes for CASTGTHSNEQFF.

Here the CDR3 DNA reads TGTGCCAGCAGTCGGGTAGCCGGGGAGCTGTTTTTT. Its protein product is CASSRVAGELFF. The V gene is TRBV27, the J gene TRBJ2-2; D ambiguous. Looked up from germline, CDR1 is MNHEY and CDR2 is SMNVEV (reference sequence). The CDR3 runs to 12 residues. V was cut by 5 bases and J by 6 bases, with 7 bases left in between.

This clone was observed once. The chain combines TRBV28 with TRBJ2-7; unclear D gene. This CDR3 comprises 12 residues. Germline-derived CDR1 and CDR2 are MDHEN and SYDVKM. Trimming took off 5 bases at V and 6 bases at J, with 11 bases between the two ends. The CDR3 nucleotides read TGTGCCAGCAGTCCCTTCGGCCTCGAGCAGTACTTC. Translated: CASSPFGLEQYF.

In this sample, this clone turned up once. The V gene is TRBV29-1, the J gene TRBJ2-5; unclear D gene. Germline CDR1 SQVTM, CDR2 ANQGSEA. Deletions cut 2 bases from V and 2 bases from J, with 9 bases between. The CDR3 covers 13 residues. CDR3 DNA sequence: TGCAGCGTTGAACCAGCGACACAAGAGACCCAGTACTTC. Protein product: CSVEPATQETQYF. Based on the CDR3 plus reference TRBV29-1 and TRBJ2-5, the full variable domain is SAVISQKPSRDICQRGTSLTIQCQVDSQVTMMFWYRQQPGQSLTLIATANQGSEATYESGFVIDKFPISRPNLTFSTLTVSNMSPEDSSIYLCSVEPATQETQYFGPGTRLLVL.

This chain joins TRBV9 and TRBJ2-2; 7 bases fit TRBD2. Germline CDR1 SGDLS, CDR2 YYNGEE. V gave up 3 bases and J gave up 3 bases; unmatched junction bases: 8. There are 16 residues in the CDR3. The chain's CDR3 is CASSEKAGDYTGELFF. The DNA for the CDR3 is TGTGCCAGCAGCGAGAAGGCGGGAGACTACACCGGGGAGCTGTTTTTT.

The chain couples TRBV14 to TRBJ2-1, with 10 bases aligning to TRBD2. The germline V gene encodes CDR1 SGHDN and CDR2 FVKESK. The CDR3 has 16 residues. The junction had 7 bases not matched to a gene; V was cut back by 0 bases and J by 8 bases. The CDR3 spells CASSQDWLAGVDEQFF. DNA for the CDR3: TGTGCCAGCAGCCAAGATTGGCTAGCGGGAGTGGATGAGCAGTTCTTC.

The rearrangement links TRBV29-1 to TRBJ2-3; D is ambiguous. In germline, CDR1 is SQVTM, CDR2 ANQGSEA. The CDR3 contains 13 residues. V gave up 5 bases and J gave up 2 bases, with 11 bases separating them. The CDR3 region is CSVNRPSTDTQYF. Here the CDR3 DNA reads TGCAGCGTTAATCGACCGTCCACAGATACGCAGTATTTT.

The chain combines TRBV19 with TRBJ2-7; D gene unclear. Germline CDR1 and CDR2: LNHDA and SQIVND (reference sequence). Trimming removed 1 base at V and 0 bases at J, with 10 bases between. The CDR3 is 15 amino acids. Written as DNA, the CDR3 is TGTGCCAGTAGTATAGTATACGAGAGCTCCTACGAGCAGTACTTC. Amino acid sequence: CASSIVYESSYEQYF.

The J gene is TRBJ2-2, the V gene TRBV5-5, with TRBD1 identical over 8 bases. Unmatched junction bases numbered 1, after V lost 4 bases and J lost 8 bases. The CDR3 spans 12 residues. Per germline, CDR1 SGHKS and CDR2 YYEKEE (reference sequence). The CDR3 DNA reads TGTGCCAGCAGCAGGGACAGGGGGGAGCTGTTTTTT. It specifies CASSRDRGELFF.

V usage is TRBV25-1 and J usage is TRBJ1-4; 7 bases line up with TRBD1. V gave up 2 bases and J gave up 6 bases; unmatched junction bases: 12. Germline V lookup: CDR1 MGHDK, CDR2 SYGVNS. This CDR3 spans 17 amino acids. In DNA, the CDR3 is TGTGCCAGCAGTGAACTCCCCTTGGCAGGGGGAGATGAAAAACTGTTTTTT. This codes for CASSELPLAGGDEKLFF.

The rearrangement uses TRBV7-9 and TRBJ1-2, with D unclear. This CDR3 has 12 residues. Trimming cost V 4 bases and J 8 bases, with 11 bases left between them. Germline V gene lookup returns CDR1 SEHNR and CDR2 FQNEAQ (reference sequence). The CDR3 DNA sequence: TGTGCCAGCAGCTCGACTTCCAGGGGCTACACCTTC. Protein sequence: CASSSTSRGYTF.

This clone was seen once. The chain employs TRBV11-2 and TRBJ2-5; 10 bases match TRBD2. The end of the DNA fits TRBJ2-7 better, so the J call may be wrong. Germline V gene sequence: CDR1 SGHAT, CDR2 FQNNGV. This CDR3 has 15 amino acids. The CDR3: CASSLEASGSYEQYF. The CDR3 DNA reads as TGTGCCAGCAGCTTAGAGGCTAGCGGGAGCTACGAGCAGTACTTC.

The V and J genes are TRBV7-3 and TRBJ2-6, with D hard to call. CDR1 is SGHTA and CDR2 is FQGTGA in the germline V gene. This CDR3 has 14 residues. V was cut by 5 bases and J by 0 bases, with 5 bases left in between. CDR3 in amino acids: CASSPISGANVLTF. DNA for the CDR3: TGTGCCAGCAGCCCAATCTCTGGGGCCAACGTCCTGACTTTC.

This chain uses TRBV7-8 with TRBJ1-2, with 9 bases aligning to TRBD1. With 3 bases clipped from V and 7 bases from J, the junction kept 9 bases outside the gene matches. Germline loops: CDR1 SGHVS, CDR2 FQNEAQ. This CDR3 spans 15 amino acids. DNA of the CDR3: TGTGCCAGCAGCTTCGCCTTAACAGGGGGCGGTGGCTACACCTTC. Translating it yields CASSFALTGGGGYTF. The full variable domain, in which reference TRBV7-8 and TRBJ1-2 provide the parts outside the CDR3, is GAGVSQSPRYKVAKRGQDVALRCDPISGHVSLFWYQQALGQGPEFLTYFQNEAQLDKSGLPSDRFFAERPEGSVSTLKIQRTQQEDSAVYLCASSFALTGGGGYTFGSGTRLTVV.

The rearrangement uses TRBV27 and TRBJ1-5; D is unclear. The length of the CDR3 is 14 residues. Germline V CDR1 and CDR2: MNHEY, SMNVEV (reference sequence). Trimming cost V 4 bases and J 0 bases, with 7 bases left between them. CDR3 bases: TGTGCCAGCAGTTCGCCTTATAGCAATCAGCCCCAGCATTTT. Its protein product is CASSSPYSNQPQHF.

The genes are TRBV7-6 and TRBJ1-4, with TRBD1 identical over 7 bases. The ends lost 5 bases at V and 3 bases at J; junction bases unmatched: 3. The CDR3 spans 14 residues. Germline assignment: CDR1 SGHVS and CDR2 FNYEAQ. This CDR3 is CASSHTGANEKLFF. Here the CDR3 DNA reads TGTGCCAGCAGCCACACAGGGGCTAATGAAAAACTGTTTTTT.

The V and J genes are TRBV5-4 and TRBJ2-5, with 8 nucleotides matching TRBD2. V gave up 4 bases and J gave up 2 bases; unmatched junction bases: 4. CDR1 is SGHNT and CDR2 is YYREEE in the germline V gene (reference sequence). The CDR3 consists of 14 residues. The CDR3 protein is CASSQTSAQETQYF. In DNA form, the CDR3 reads TGTGCCAGCAGCCAGACTAGCGCGCAAGAGACCCAGTACTTC.

V is TRBV7-9 and J is TRBJ2-1; D is possibly TRBD2 (6 bases). Germline V gene lookup returns CDR1 SEHNR and CDR2 FQNEAQ (reference sequence). The CDR3 has 18 amino acids. Deletions cut 4 bases from V and 7 bases from J, with 26 bases between. The CDR3 coding sequence is TGTGCCAGCAGCTCCGGAGAAACGACTAGGTTAGAAGGGAATGAGCAGTTCTTC. It codes for CASSSGETTRLEGNEQFF.

The rearrangement joins TRBV9 to TRBJ2-5; D is perhaps TRBD1 or TRBD2 (5 bases each). CDR3 length: 15 residues. Germline V gene lookup returns CDR1 SGDLS and CDR2 YYNGEE. V was shortened by 3 bases and J by 2 bases, with 14 bases between the two germline ends. CDR3 in DNA: TGTGCCAGCAGCGACGGGGCAGGTTCGCAAGAGACCCAGTACTTC. Encoded protein: CASSDGAGSQETQYF.

The chain links TRBV4-1 to TRBJ1-4, with 9 positions matching TRBD1. Germline V lookup: CDR1 MGHRA, CDR2 YSYEKL. The ends lost 3 bases at V and 3 bases at J; junction bases unmatched: 2. This CDR3 contains 15 residues. The CDR3 DNA sequence: TGCGCCAGCAGCCAGGGACAGGGACCTAATGAAAAACTGTTTTTT. It is translated as CASSQGQGPNEKLFF.